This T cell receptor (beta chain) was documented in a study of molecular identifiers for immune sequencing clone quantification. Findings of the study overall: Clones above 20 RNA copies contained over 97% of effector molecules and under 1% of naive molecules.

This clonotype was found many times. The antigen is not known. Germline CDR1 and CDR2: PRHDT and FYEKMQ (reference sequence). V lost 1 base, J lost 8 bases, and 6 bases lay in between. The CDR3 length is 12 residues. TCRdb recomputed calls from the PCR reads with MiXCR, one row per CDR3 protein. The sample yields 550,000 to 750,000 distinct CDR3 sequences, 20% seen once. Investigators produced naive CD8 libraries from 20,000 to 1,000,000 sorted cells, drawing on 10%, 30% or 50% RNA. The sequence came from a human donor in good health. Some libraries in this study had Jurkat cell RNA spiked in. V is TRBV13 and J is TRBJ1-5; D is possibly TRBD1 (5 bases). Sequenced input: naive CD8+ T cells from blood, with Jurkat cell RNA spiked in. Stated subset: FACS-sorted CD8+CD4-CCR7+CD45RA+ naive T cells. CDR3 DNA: TGTGCCAGCAGCTTAGAGGGGAAGCCCCAGCATTTT. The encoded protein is CASSLEGKPQHF.